This note documents a single T cell receptor (beta chain) sequence. Compared with the rest of its sample, this clonotype is medium-sized (0.01 to 0.1%). Its antigen has not been determined. No much larger clone is present one base from it, and per-base qualities are unavailable. The CDR3 holds 14 amino acids from the cysteine to the phenylalanine. Only the CDR3 region is kept as DNA, spanning 42 bases read in frame from base 1. CDR1 and CDR2 were assigned from the germline V gene (reference sequence) as LNHDA and SQIVND. V is shortened by 6 bases, J by 6 bases, and the region joining them spans 17 bases. This record belongs to a study of CXCR3 chemokines and chemotherapy response in bladder cancer (dated by TCRdb to 2021 to 2024). Regarding the complete study: The study set out to examine whether the activity of the CXCR3 chemokine system within tumors predicted response to chemotherapy in human bladder cancer.

Library creation used PCR. TCRdb records Illumina HiSeq 2500 as the sequencer. TCRdb ran its own pipeline on the public reads, namely fastp trimming at Q25 and MiXCR clone calling, and kept in-frame beta chains. Rows are combined by CDR3 protein, so each entry shows the most common genes and DNA. The sample table shows about 1,700 distinct CDR3 sequences, and 21% are seen once. Roughly a third of the sample goes to the ten largest clones. The chain joins TRBV19 to TRBJ1-1; TRBD1 is possibly the D segment (5 matching bases). This TCR came from a human donor with bladder cancer that did not respond to neoadjuvant chemotherapy. The sample was gathered from a patient whose treatment included neoadjuvant chemotherapy. The DNA sequence is as follows: TGTGCCAGTAGCCTCAGCCGCGGGACGGCTGAAGCTTTCTTT. It encodes CASSLSRGTAEAFF.